Listed here are 23 T cell receptor beta chains from one sample, sequenced in a study of blood T cells in healthy people across ages. The use of a sample-barcoded 5' primer and a J-beta primer mix characterized a second PCR of roughly 6 to 11 cycles. One entry per CDR3 protein results from TCRdb running MiXCR on the 5' RACE reads. The profile shows around 520,000 distinct CDR3 sequences, roughly a quarter of them singletons. These same records also appear under a second study, on T cells of mothers and their children.

Material: blood. Receptors originate from a boy younger than 10 in good health.

The chain couples TRBV29-1 to TRBJ1-1; the D gene is possibly TRBD1 (5 bases). V lost 6 bases, J lost 0 bases, and 17 bases lay in between. This CDR3 spans 15 amino acids. The germline V gene encodes CDR1 SQVTM and CDR2 ANQGSEA. CDR3 sequence reads: CSVSAAGRLNTEAFF. The CDR3 DNA reads TGCAGCGTCAGTGCAGCGGGACGGTTGAACACTGAAGCTTTCTTT.

This sequence joins TRBV20-1 and TRBJ2-1; 7 bases match TRBD2. J gave up 6 bases and V 4 bases, and 21 bases lay outside the gene matches. Germline V CDR1 and CDR2: DFQATT, SNEGSKA (reference sequence). The CDR3 totals 18 residues. Here the CDR3 DNA reads TGCAGTGCTATCGGGTTTTGGGCGGGAGAAATTAACGTCAATGAGCAGTTCTTC. Translating gives CSAIGFWAGEINVNEQFF.

This clonotype was detected ten times or more. The rearrangement links TRBV29-1 to TRBJ2-5; D is unclear. Trimming took 1 base from V and 5 from J, leaving 17 bases between them. The V gene's germline CDR1 is SQVTM and CDR2 ANQGSEA. The length of the CDR3 is 15 residues. Here the CDR3 reads CSVEGTTPPGETQYF. Written as DNA, the CDR3 is TGCAGCGTTGAAGGGACCACCCCACCGGGCGAGACCCAGTACTTC.

This clonotype was found a few times. CDR3 in DNA: TGTGCCAGCACCATTAGGGCACCCAATGAGCAGTTCTTC. Its translation: CASTIRAPNEQFF. J is TRBJ2-1 and V is TRBV12-3 or TRBV12-4; D is uncertain. CDR3 length: 13 residues. Trimming cost V 7 bases and J 6 bases, with 13 bases left between them.

This clonotype came up a few times. The rearrangement joins TRBV7-9 to TRBJ2-5; D might be TRBD2 (5 bases). The J call could be wrong; TRBJ2-1 is a better fit for the DNA end. CDR1 is SEHNR, CDR2 FQNEAQ, per germline (reference sequence). The CDR3 spans 11 residues. The CDR3 region is CASSPEREQFF. CDR3 DNA sequence: TGTGCCAGCAGCCCCGAGCGGGAGCAGTTCTTC.

This clonotype has only a few counts. The rearrangement links TRBV4-3 to TRBJ2-5, with a possible D match to TRBD2 (5 bases). The end of the DNA fits TRBJ2-1 better, so the J call may be wrong. The CDR3 is made up of 14 amino acids. CDR1 is LGHNA, CDR2 YSLEER, per germline. The CDR3 sequence is CASSQDLALDEQFF. The CDR3 DNA sequence: TGCGCCAGCAGCCAAGATCTAGCCTTGGATGAGCAGTTCTTC.

The chain carries TRBV2 and TRBJ1-3; a weak D match, TRBD1 (5 bases). CDR1 SNHLY and CDR2 FYNNEI come from the germline V gene. V shed 0 bases and J shed 3 bases, with 9 bases lying between them. This CDR3 has 15 residues. DNA of the CDR3: TGTGCCAGCAGTGAAGCGAGGGGTTTTGGAAACACCATATATTTT. This gives the protein CASSEARGFGNTIYF.

This clonotype was observed a few times. The rearrangement links TRBV7-9 to TRBJ2-6; D possibly corresponds to TRBD1 (5 bases). CDR1 SEHNR and CDR2 FQNEAQ come from the germline V gene (reference sequence). This CDR3 has 14 residues. Trimming took 6 bases from V and 4 from J, leaving 10 bases between them. CDR3 residues: CASRQDGGANVLTF. In DNA form, the CDR3 reads TGTGCCAGCAGACAGGACGGCGGGGCCAACGTCCTGACTTTC.

The rearrangement joins TRBV10-1 to TRBJ2-1; the match to TRBD2 covers 7 bases. Judging by the DNA end, TRBJ2-7 fits better; the J call may be wrong. In germline, CDR1 is WNHNN, CDR2 SYGVQD (reference sequence). The CDR3 loop spans 14 amino acids. The CDR3 protein is CASSEGGDSYEQYF. The CDR3 DNA is TGCGCCAGCAGTGAGGGGGGGGACTCCTACGAGCAGTACTTC.

The chain recombines TRBV7-2 with TRBJ2-1; D is unresolved. Germline V lookup: CDR1 SGHTA, CDR2 FQGNSA. CDR3 size: 16 residues. Between the trimmed V and J ends, which lost 1 base and 2 bases, there was a span of 12 bases. CDR3 residues: CASSLGVGSAYNEQFF. Written as DNA, the CDR3 is TGTGCCAGCAGCTTAGGTGTAGGGTCAGCCTACAATGAGCAGTTCTTC.

Many counts were recorded for this clonotype. This chain connects TRBV19 to TRBJ2-1; 7 nucleotides align to TRBD2. The CDR3 loop spans 15 amino acids. The V gene's germline CDR1 is LNHDA and CDR2 SQIVND (reference sequence). The junction had 12 bases not matched to a gene; V was cut back by 6 bases and J by 7 bases. The DNA of the CDR3 is TGTGCCAGTAGAGAGGGAACGGGAGGAGGGAATGAGCAGTTCTTC. As protein: CASREGTGGGNEQFF.

This chain connects TRBV29-1 to TRBJ2-1, with 9 bases fitting TRBD1. The CDR3 sequence is 15 residues long. V shed 7 bases and J 6 bases; nucleotides not matched to a gene: 13. The germline CDR1 and CDR2 sequences are SQVTM and ANQGSEA. CDR3 DNA sequence: TGCAGCGCTGGGACAGGGTTAACCAGTTTCAATGAGCAGTTCTTC. Amino acid sequence: CSAGTGLTSFNEQFF.

DNA for the CDR3: TGTGCCAGCACCGTTGGGCTAGCCAAAAACATTCAGTACTTC. This codes for CASTVGLAKNIQYF. The gene calls are TRBV12-3 or TRBV12-4 and TRBJ2-4; no clear D. The V gene lost 7 bases and the J gene lost 0 bases, with 10 bases spanning the gap. The length of the CDR3 is 14 residues.

J is TRBJ1-5 and V is TRBV20-1; TRBD1 agrees at 8 bases. CDR1 DFQATT and CDR2 SNEGSKA come from the germline V gene (reference sequence). With V trimmed by 5 bases and J by 7 bases, 10 bases remained unmatched. The CDR3 covers 14 residues. CDR3 nucleotides: TGCAGTGCTTGGCAGGGGGCGCGGGAACAGCCCCAGCATTTT. Translated, it gives CSAWQGAREQPQHF.

The chain is built from TRBV20-1 and TRBJ2-5; D gene ambiguous. The tail of the sequence fits TRBJ2-7 better, so the J call may be wrong. From germline, CDR1 is DFQATT and CDR2 SNEGSKA (reference sequence). The CDR3 covers 15 residues. CDR3 DNA: TGCAGTGCTAGTCAGAGTGGGCAGTCTCCCTACGAGCAGTACTTC. Encoded protein: CSASQSGQSPYEQYF.

This clonotype appeared a few times. For the CDR3, the DNA is TGCGCCAGCAGTTTACGGGACAGAGGGGCAGATACGCAGTATTTT. This gives the protein CASSLRDRGADTQYF. The V call is TRBV5-1, the J call TRBJ2-3; 7 nucleotides agree with TRBD1. The CDR3 is made up of 15 amino acids. V trimming: 5 bases; J trimming: 4 bases; junction bases outside the gene matches: 10. Germline values: CDR1 SGHRS, CDR2 YFSETQ.

In this sample, this clonotype turned up a few times. This chain uses TRBV30 with TRBJ2-6; 10 nucleotides match TRBD1. Germline assignment: CDR1 GTSNPN and CDR2 SVGIG (reference sequence). Losses at the gene ends were 8 bases for V and 3 bases for J; bases not matched to a gene: 7. CDR3 size: 15 residues. CDR3 residues: CARGTGEGGANVLTF. CDR3 sequence (DNA): TGTGCCCGCGGGACAGGGGAGGGTGGGGCCAACGTCCTGACTTTC.

The rearrangement uses TRBV24-1 and TRBJ2-5; a weak D match, TRBD1 (6 bases). The J call may be in error: the DNA end matches TRBJ2-7 better. The germline V gene has CDR1 KGHDR and CDR2 SFDVKD. There are 12 residues in the CDR3. CDR3 sequence reads: CATSDTGNEQYF. In DNA form, the CDR3 reads TGTGCCACCAGTGATACAGGGAACGAGCAGTACTTC.

The CDR3 DNA reads TGCGCCAGCAGTGATTGGGGAGAGACCCAGTACTTC. This translates into CASSDWGETQYF. The chain employs TRBV10-2 and TRBJ2-1; D not resolved. The J call is uncertain, as TRBJ2-5 better fits the DNA end. This CDR3 is 12 amino acids long. Per the germline V gene, CDR1 is WSHSY and CDR2 is SAAADI.

This clonotype was recorded a few times. The V and J genes are TRBV6-2 or TRBV6-3 and TRBJ2-1, with D hard to call. CDR1 is MNHEY and CDR2 is SVGEGT in the germline V gene. Deletions cut 7 bases from V and 0 bases from J, with 19 bases between. This CDR3 is built from 17 residues. CDR3 in amino acids: CASKPKGRQSSYNEQFF. CDR3 bases: TGTGCCAGCAAACCCAAGGGCAGGCAGAGCTCCTACAATGAGCAGTTCTTC.

The V and J genes are TRBV6-1 and TRBJ2-5; no reliable D call. The germline V gene has CDR1 MNHNS and CDR2 SASEGT. This CDR3 comprises 12 residues. Trimming left V 3 bases short and J 7 bases short, with 9 bases between. CDR3 sequence (DNA): TGTGCCAGCAGTGACGGCCCCGTGACCCAGTACTTC. Its protein product is CASSDGPVTQYF.

J is TRBJ1-4 and V is TRBV15, with D unresolved. The CDR3 has 15 amino acids. The germline V gene encodes CDR1 LNHNV and CDR2 YYDKDF (reference sequence). V was clipped by 5 bases and J by 0 bases, with 10 bases between them. The CDR3: CATSGWEATNEKLFF. CDR3 nucleotide sequence: TGTGCCACCAGCGGGTGGGAAGCAACTAATGAAAAACTGTTTTTT.

The chain links TRBV7-9 to TRBJ2-5; a possible D gene is TRBD1 (6 bases). The V gene lost 6 bases and the J gene lost 5 bases, with 19 bases spanning the gap. CDR1 is SEHNR and CDR2 is FQNEAQ in the germline V gene (reference sequence). The CDR3 consists of 15 residues. The CDR3 sequence: CASSRQRGFVETQYF. The CDR3 nucleotides are TGTGCCAGCAGTAGACAAAGGGGGTTCGTCGAGACCCAGTACTTC.